This T cell receptor beta chain derives from a study of T cells in Graves' hyperthyroidism and ophthalmopathy. There were TCR beta CDR3 regions amplified from RNA transcripts. RT-PCR in the first round (using the HTBI primer set) targeted the TCR CDR3. TCRdb fed the multiplex PCR reads into MiXCR, producing one record per CDR3 protein. The sample lists around 300,000 distinct CDR3 sequences, about 15% occurring once. Germline trimming cut 0 bases from V and 4 bases from J; bases unmatched to any gene: 4. Per germline, CDR1 GTSNPN and CDR2 SVGIG (reference sequence). The CDR3 spans 15 residues. Sequencing used blood. The sequence came from a woman in her forties or fifties with Graves' hyperthyroidism that later progressed to Graves' ophthalmopathy. The chain employs TRBV30 and TRBJ2-1; 9 bases line up with TRBD2. CDR3 amino acids: CAWSVRAGGYNEQFF. CDR3 DNA: TGTGCCTGGAGTGTACGAGCGGGAGGATACAATGAGCAGTTCTTC.